This T cell receptor beta chain was obtained from a study of CD8 T cells in ankylosing spondylitis. Germline V gene lookup returns CDR1 SGHKS and CDR2 YYEKEE (reference sequence). V trimming: 4 bases; J trimming: 5 bases; junction bases outside the gene matches: 7. This CDR3 comprises 15 residues. Quantitative 5'-RACE with molecular barcodes was used to make the TCR beta libraries. TCRdb processed the 5' RACE reads anew with MiXCR; each CDR3 protein has one entry. The sample consists of roughly 250,000 distinct CDR3 sequences, about 9.1% of them appearing once. There are many counts of this clonotype.

The clonotype was recovered from a male donor with ankylosing spondylitis or in good health (not recorded which). The rearrangement joins TRBV5-5 to TRBJ2-2, with 8 bases lining up with TRBD2. Sequences were obtained from blood, either unsorted or a sorted T cell fraction (not recorded which). The CDR3 sequence is CASSPSSGGTGELFF. The CDR3 DNA is TGTGCCAGCAGCCCCAGTTCGGGAGGGACCGGGGAGCTGTTTTTT.